This T cell receptor (beta chain) is from a study of OX40 agonist ivuxolimab in advanced cancers. On the study more broadly: The study enrolled dose-escalation patients with hepatocellular carcinoma, melanoma, renal cell or head and neck cancer.

The germline V gene has CDR1 KGHSH and CDR2 LQKENI. The CDR3 runs to 14 residues. With 5 bases removed from V and 0 bases from J, the gap between germline ends came to 8 bases. Study results and caveats: The antigen specificity of the peripheral T cells (those that were expanded) was not determined. Expanded clones tended on average to be more numerous among CD8+ T cells than CD4+.

This table comes from immunoSEQ multiplex PCR, and its TCRdb copy is limited to in-frame clones, with some not included. This table holds tens of thousands of clones, roughly 87% found once. On this clone itself: Its antigen remains unknown.

This chain uses TRBV18 with TRBJ1-5; D is unresolved. The origin of this receptor is an adult with an advanced solid tumor such as melanoma, head and neck, liver or kidney cancer. This specimen was CD4+ or CD8+ T cells sorted from blood, taken in a trial of the OX40 agonist ivuxolimab. The CDR3 sequence is CASSTRDSNQPQHF. Written as DNA, the CDR3 is TGTGCCAGCTCAACACGAGATAGCAATCAGCCCCAGCATTTT.